A single sample is the source of the 20 T cell receptor beta chains below, sequenced in a study of siplizumab effects on memory and regulatory T cells. Only in-frame clones appear in the TCRdb table, and some are missing; sequencing was by immunoSEQ multiplex PCR. Among 94,000 or so clones, roughly 93% were seen once, and the ten largest hold 6% to 7%. Sequencing was performed on CD8+ T cells sorted from blood. Receptor source: a human donor in good health.

The chain recombines TRBV11-2 with TRBJ2-1; 7 bases are shared with TRBD1. CDR3 length: 15 amino acids. Per germline, CDR1 SGHAT and CDR2 FQNNGV. With V trimmed by 5 bases and J by 4 bases, 8 bases remained unmatched. CDR3 region: CASSQNRGLYNEQFF. The CDR3 DNA is TGTGCCAGCAGCCAAAACAGGGGTCTATACAATGAGCAGTTCTTC.

This rearrangement joins TRBV13 to TRBJ1-1; D is undetermined. CDR1 is PRHDT and CDR2 is FYEKMQ in the germline V gene (reference sequence). V was trimmed by 2 bases and J by 4 bases, leaving 14 bases between them. The CDR3 totals 15 residues. CDR3 residues: CASSLRSRGGTEAFF. The CDR3 DNA is TGTGCCAGCAGCTTAAGGTCCCGGGGAGGCACTGAAGCTTTCTTT.

The chain combines TRBV5-6 with TRBJ2-7; D not certain. The CDR3 extends over 14 amino acids. Trimming removed 7 bases at V and 1 base at J, with 15 bases between. Germline lookup yields CDR1 SGHDT and CDR2 YYEEEE. The DNA for the CDR3 is TGTGCCAGCCAACAAGGGCCACCTTCCTACGAGCAGTACTTC. Protein: CASQQGPPSYEQYF.

This chain's CDR3 is CASSLGQNSQETQYF. DNA for the CDR3: TGTGCCAGCAGCTTAGGTCAGAACAGCCAAGAGACCCAGTACTTC. The rearrangement links TRBV7-3 to TRBJ2-5; D is uncertain. The V end lost 2 bases, the J end lost 1 base, and 11 bases lay between the germline ends. CDR1 is SGHTA and CDR2 is FQGTGA in the germline V gene. The CDR3 spans 15 residues.

This sequence joins TRBV27 and TRBJ1-1, with D unclear. CDR3 size: 14 residues. V gave up 7 bases and J gave up 2 bases, with 14 bases separating them. The germline gives CDR1 MNHEY, CDR2 SMNVEV (reference sequence). The CDR3: CASIPRNGNTEAFF. CDR3 nucleotides: TGTGCCAGCATCCCCCGCAACGGCAACACTGAAGCTTTCTTT.

This rearrangement joins TRBV21-1 to TRBJ2-1; TRBD2 is the table's D call, not checked against the DNA. TRBV21-1 is designated a pseudogene. The CDR3 has 15 amino acids. The CDR3 DNA sequence: TGTGCCAGCAGCCGCCGGACTAGCGGGTACAATGAGCAGTTCTTC. As protein: CASSRRTSGYNEQFF.

The chain carries TRBV2 and TRBJ2-1, with 13 bases aligning to TRBD2. CDR3 size: 15 residues. The J segment lost 12 bases and the V segment lost 2 bases, leaving 7 bases of the junction unmatched. The germline V gene encodes CDR1 SNHLY and CDR2 FYNNEI. The CDR3 coding sequence is TGTGCCAGCAGTGAAAGGACTAGCGGGAGATGGGGGCAGTTCTTC. Translated: CASSERTSGRWGQFF.

V usage is TRBV7-9 and J usage is TRBJ2-7; no definite D call. V lost 0 bases, J lost 3 bases, and 9 bases lay in between. Germline assignment: CDR1 SEHNR and CDR2 FQNEAQ (reference sequence). The CDR3 runs 14 residues. CDR3: CASSLARGGYEQYF. DNA for the CDR3: TGTGCCAGCAGCTTAGCGCGCGGTGGCTACGAGCAGTACTTC. The full variable domain, rest sourced from reference TRBV7-9 and TRBJ2-7, is DTGVSQNPRHKITKRGQNVTFRCDPISEHNRLYWYRQTLGQGPEFLTYFQNEAQLEKSRLLSDRFSAERPKGSFSTLEIQRTEQGDSAMYLCASSLARGGYEQYFGPGTRLTVT.

The chain uses TRBV11-1 and TRBJ2-7; D unclear. V lost 3 bases and J 3 bases, leaving 18 bases between the germline ends. From germline, CDR1 is SGHAT and CDR2 FQDESV (reference sequence). CDR3 length: 16 residues. The CDR3 coding sequence is TGTGCCAGCAGCTTGCAGACGGGTGGGTTTGTCTACGAGCAGTACTTC. Its translation: CASSLQTGGFVYEQYF.

The chain links TRBV20-1 to TRBJ2-7; D not certain. The CDR3 is 11 residues long. In germline, CDR1 is DFQATT, CDR2 SNEGSKA (reference sequence). The ends were cut back, 5 bases at V and 3 bases at J, with 8 bases in the middle. The CDR3 reads CSAGIYYEQYF. The CDR3 DNA sequence: TGCAGTGCTGGGATCTACTACGAGCAGTACTTC.

This chain uses TRBV11-3 with TRBJ1-1; maybe TRBD1 (6 bases). There are 13 residues in the CDR3. Per the germline V gene, CDR1 is SGHNT and CDR2 is YENEEA. Trimming removed 4 bases from V and 4 bases from J, with 10 bases in between. In DNA, the CDR3 is TGTGCCAGCAGCTGGGGGCGGGGCACTGAAGCTTTCTTT. This translates into CASSWGRGTEAFF.

The chain links TRBV2 to TRBJ2-7; TRBD1 matches at 7 bases. After removal of 6 bases from V and 12 bases from J, the junction contained 8 bases not matched to a gene. Germline lookup yields CDR1 SNHLY and CDR2 FYNNEI. CDR3 length: 11 residues. The CDR3: CASRRDSSRYF. CDR3 coding DNA: TGTGCCAGCAGAAGGGACAGCTCAAGGTACTTC. The full variable domain, in which reference TRBV2 and TRBJ2-7 provide the parts outside the CDR3, is EPEVTQTPSHQVTQMGQEVILRCVPISNHLYFYWYRQILGQKVEFLVSFYNNEISEKSEIFDDQFSVERPDGSNFTLKIRSTKLEDSAMYFCASRRDSSRYFGPGTRLTVT.

J is TRBJ1-4 and V is TRBV6-5, with D maybe TRBD1 (5 bases). Trimming removed 0 bases from V and 8 bases from J, with 16 bases in between. This CDR3 is built from 16 residues. The germline V gene encodes CDR1 MNHEY and CDR2 SVGAGI. CDR3 loop: CASSYSGRTEWEKLFF. In DNA form, the CDR3 reads TGTGCCAGCAGTTACTCGGGACGGACGGAATGGGAAAAACTGTTTTTT.

J is TRBJ2-7 and V is TRBV10-3; 8 nucleotides align to TRBD1. CDR1 is ENHRY and CDR2 is SYGVKD in the germline V gene. J lost 7 bases, V lost 3 bases, and 8 bases had no gene match. The CDR3 sequence is 14 residues long. CDR3: CAISDGQGAREQYF. Written as DNA, the CDR3 is TGTGCCATCAGTGATGGGCAGGGGGCGAGGGAGCAGTACTTC.

This clone has only one observation. J is TRBJ1-2 and V is TRBV19; TRBD1 matches 8 bases. Looked up from germline, CDR1 is LNHDA and CDR2 is SQIVND (reference sequence). V trimming: 1 base; J trimming: 6 bases; junction bases outside the gene matches: 4. The CDR3 contains 14 residues. CDR3 DNA sequence: TGTGCCAGTAGTATAGTCGGACAGGGCGATGGCTACACCTTC. Protein product: CASSIVGQGDGYTF.

This rearrangement joins TRBV5-1 to TRBJ2-7; D possibly corresponds to TRBD2 (6 bases). V lost 0 bases and J 4 bases, leaving 17 bases between the germline ends. CDR1 is SGHRS and CDR2 is YFSETQ in the germline V gene. This CDR3 contains 16 residues. CDR3 residues: CASSLAGGGTGYEQYF. CDR3 in DNA: TGCGCCAGCAGCTTGGCCGGGGGAGGCACTGGGTACGAGCAGTACTTC.

This chain joins TRBV6-5 and TRBJ2-5; TRBD1 might be the D (6 bases). CDR3 length: 14 residues. Per germline, CDR1 MNHEY and CDR2 SVGAGI. Trimming left V 0 bases short and J 5 bases short, with 10 bases between. The CDR3 nucleotides read TGTGCCAGCAGTTACTCGACAGGACAGGAGACCCAGTACTTC. Protein sequence: CASSYSTGQETQYF.

The rearrangement uses TRBV5-6 and TRBJ2-6; D call uncertain. This CDR3 spans 16 amino acids. Between the trimmed V and J ends, which lost 2 bases and 0 bases, there was a span of 9 bases. Germline CDR1 and CDR2: SGHDT and YYEEEE. CDR3: CASSLAANSGANVLTF. CDR3 nucleotide sequence: TGTGCCAGCAGCTTAGCAGCCAACTCTGGGGCCAACGTCCTGACTTTC.

CDR3 sequence (DNA): TGTGCCACCAGCAGAGGCGGCGGTCGGGGTGAAAAACTGTTTTTT. This translates into CATSRGGGRGEKLFF. The rearrangement joins TRBV15 to TRBJ1-4; no definite D call. Per germline, CDR1 LNHNV and CDR2 YYDKDF (reference sequence). The ends were cut back, 1 base at V and 7 bases at J, with 13 bases in the middle. The CDR3 extends over 15 amino acids.

The chain has TRBV5-6 and TRBJ1-2, with D possibly TRBD1 on 6 matching bases. Trimming removed 1 base from V and 0 bases from J, with 13 bases in between. Germline CDR1 and CDR2: SGHDT and YYEEEE. The CDR3 runs to 16 residues. The CDR3: CASSLFTGQANYGYTF. The CDR3 DNA follows: TGTGCCAGCAGCTTGTTTACAGGGCAAGCTAACTATGGCTACACCTTC.